These T cell receptor beta chains were read from a single sample in a study of blood T cell repertoires in COVID-19. Clones were sequenced by immunoSEQ multiplex PCR, and TCRdb holds only the in-frame ones, with some missing. The sample has approximately 250,000 clones; approximately 81% are singletons. Sequencing was performed on peripheral blood. The receptors originated from a middle-aged man with acute or convalescent COVID-19. The CDR3 runs from the conserved cysteine through the conserved F or W. D genes are given only for firm matches. Expanded clones are given a class, and other clones once, few, many or no size at all.

CDR3aa	CDR3nt	abundance	d_gene	v_gene	j_gene
CALDRGTDTQYF	TGTGCCTTGGACAGGGGGACAGATACGCAGTATTTT	NA	TRBD1	TRBV30	TRBJ2-3
CASSRLAGSTDTQYF	TGTGCCAGCAGCCGACTAGCGGGGAGCACAGATACGCAGTATTTT	NA	TRBD2	TRBV6-4	TRBJ2-3
CATSRDYRDVYTF	TGTGCCACCAGCAGAGATTACAGGGATGTCTACACCTTC	NA	NA	TRBV15	TRBJ1-2
CASSQEVRQTNEKLFF	TGTGCCAGCAGCCAAGAAGTAAGACAGACTAATGAAAAACTGTTTTTT	NA	NA	TRBV3-1/TRBV3-2	TRBJ1-4
CASSQGGQIGGYTF	TGTGCCAGCAGCCAAGGAGGACAGATCGGGGGCTACACCTTC	few	NA	TRBV4-2	TRBJ1-2
CASSLRGSETGANVLTF	TGTGCCAGCAGCCTCAGGGGGTCGGAGACTGGGGCCAACGTCCTGACTTTC	NA	TRBD1	TRBV7-2	TRBJ2-6
CAWSGGDTEAFF	TGTGCCTGGAGTGGGGGGGACACTGAAGCTTTCTTT	NA	NA	TRBV30	TRBJ1-1
CASSLAWSYEQYF	TGTGCCAGCAGCTTGGCGTGGAGCTACGAGCAGTACTTC	NA	NA	TRBV5-6	TRBJ2-7
CASRLTVSSYNSPLHF	TGTGCCAGCAGACTGACAGTTAGCTCCTATAATTCACCCCTCCACTTT	NA	NA	TRBV28	TRBJ1-6
CASSRSRDTQFTLHF	TGTGCCAGCAGTCGGTCTCGGGACACCCAATTCACCCTCCACTTT	few	NA	TRBV3-1/TRBV3-2	TRBJ1-6
CASSYEGQDYTF	TGTGCCAGCAGTTACGAGGGACAGGACTACACCTTC	NA	TRBD1	TRBV6-6	TRBJ1-2
CASSASWTGELFF	TGTGCCAGCAGCGCGAGTTGGACCGGGGAGCTGTTTTTT	NA	NA	TRBV7-2	TRBJ2-2
CASSTDRGRSDTQYF	TGTGCCAGTAGTACGGACAGGGGGCGGTCAGATACGCAGTATTTT	NA	TRBD1	TRBV19	TRBJ2-3
CAWIRQPNTEAFF	TGTGCCTGGATCAGGCAGCCCAACACTGAAGCTTTCTTT	NA	NA	TRBV30	TRBJ1-1
CASSLDRDGYTF	TGTGCCAGCAGCTTGGACCGAGATGGCTACACCTTC	NA	NA	TRBV5-6	TRBJ1-2
CASSPGTGGYEQYF	TGCGCCAGCAGCCCAGGAACAGGTGGATACGAGCAGTACTTC	NA	NA	TRBV5-1	TRBJ2-7
CASSPGQNGANVLTF	TGCGCCAGCAGCCCAGGACAGAATGGGGCCAACGTCCTGACTTTC	NA	NA	TRBV5-1	TRBJ2-6
CASGLRQGPGVARPQHF	TGTGCTAGTGGTTTGAGGCAAGGTCCGGGGGTGGCTAGGCCCCAGCATTTT	NA	NA	TRBV12-5	TRBJ1-5
CASSIGNTIYF	TGTGCCAGCAGCATAGGAAACACCATATATTTT	NA	NA	TRBV7-8	TRBJ1-3
CASSLRQGATNEKLFF	TGTGCCAGCAGCCTACGACAGGGGGCAACTAATGAAAAACTGTTTTTT	once	TRBD1	TRBV3-1/TRBV3-2	TRBJ1-4
CASSPGTSGAYNEQFF	TGTGCCAGCAGCCCGGGGACTAGCGGGGCTTACAATGAGCAGTTCTTC	NA	TRBD2	TRBV7-3	TRBJ2-1
CASSQEAGVLQGYTF	TGTGCCAGCAGCCAAGAGGCGGGGGTTCTACAAGGCTACACCTTC	NA	NA	TRBV3-1/TRBV3-2	TRBJ1-2
CASSLGDSDEQYF	TGTGCCAGCAGTTTAGGGGACTCGGACGAGCAGTACTTC	NA	NA	TRBV27	TRBJ2-7
CASSFVTGDSPLHF	TGTGCCAGCAGCTTTGTGACAGGGGATTCACCCCTCCACTTT	NA	TRBD1	TRBV5-6	TRBJ1-6
CASSQDARGYSNQPQHF	TGTGCCAGCAGCCAAGATGCCAGGGGGTATAGCAATCAGCCCCAGCATTTT	NA	TRBD1	TRBV4-2	TRBJ1-5
CASSLAWTPDPNEQFF	TGCGCCAGCAGCTTGGCCTGGACTCCAGACCCCAATGAGCAGTTCTTC	NA	NA	TRBV5-1	TRBJ2-1
CASSLAGIGYTF	TGTGCCAGCAGCTTGGCCGGGATTGGCTACACCTTC	NA	NA	TRBV5-8	TRBJ1-2
CASSPRLAGGTDTQYF	TGTGCCAGCAGTCCGAGACTAGCGGGGGGCACAGATACGCAGTATTTT	once	TRBD2	TRBV2	TRBJ2-3
CASSQGAGSYEQYF	TGTGCCAGCAGCCAAGGAGCGGGCTCCTACGAGCAGTACTTC	NA	NA	TRBV4-2	TRBJ2-7
CASSLNRMNTEAFF	TGCGCCAGCAGCTTGAACAGGATGAACACTGAAGCTTTCTTT	NA	NA	TRBV5-1	TRBJ1-1
CASSWHRDTYEQYF	TGTGCCAGCAGTTGGCACCGGGACACCTACGAGCAGTACTTC	NA	NA	TRBV6-5	TRBJ2-7
CASSQVRRNEQFF	TGCGCCAGCAGCCAAGTGAGGAGAAATGAGCAGTTCTTC	NA	NA	TRBV4-1	TRBJ2-1
CASSTDRGPEAFF	TGTGCCAGTAGTACAGACAGGGGACCTGAAGCTTTCTTT	NA	TRBD1	TRBV19	TRBJ1-1
CASSSQGGYGYTF	TGTGCCAGCAGTTCGCAGGGAGGCTATGGCTACACCTTC	NA	NA	TRBV3-1/TRBV3-2	TRBJ1-2
CASSLAGQVGGTEAFF	TGTGCCAGCAGCTTGGCGGGACAGGTCGGGGGCACTGAAGCTTTCTTT	few	TRBD1	TRBV7-9	TRBJ1-1
CASSKHLDNSPLHF	TGTGCCAGCAGCAAACACCTAGATAATTCACCCCTCCACTTT	NA	NA	TRBV7-9	TRBJ1-6